This record covers a single TCR beta chain. The antigen remains unidentified. Other DNA sequences within the sample encode an identical CDR3. This CDR3 comprises 11 residues. Germline CDR1 and CDR2: SQVTM and ANQGSEA. V was shortened by 3 bases and J by 4 bases, with 7 bases between the two germline ends. The data were obtained in a study of shared clonotypes between healthy human individuals. Study results and limitations: Naive CD4 clonotypes were shared across several donors at about 5%.

TCRdb keeps only in-frame clones here, not all; method: immunoSEQ multiplex PCR. The sample lists millions of clones, approximately 95% occurring once. The clonotype comes from a young man in good health. Some clones in this sample may be carry-over from other donors' samples. V gene TRBV29-1 combines with J gene TRBJ2-7; no firm D call. The sequenced material came from naive CD4+ T cells from PBMCs. The subset denotes: CD45RA+ positively selected. CDR3 sequence (DNA): TGCAGCGTTGATTTGGGATACGAGCAGTACTTC. This sequence encodes CSVDLGYEQYF.